This T cell receptor (beta chain) was sequenced during a study of response to subunit inactivated influenza vaccine. Per germline, CDR1 SNHLY and CDR2 FYNNEI. The CDR3 has 14 amino acids. Deletions cut 1 base from V and 3 bases from J, with 10 bases between. Each CDR3 protein gets one entry after TCRdb re-called the RT-PCR reads with MiXCR. The sample has about 580,000 distinct CDR3 sequences; 12% to 15% are singletons. This clonotype turned up a few times. The rearrangement uses TRBV2 and TRBJ2-7; a possible D gene is TRBD2 (5 bases). The origin of this receptor is a man aged 50-60 years who received an inactivated influenza vaccine. This sample comprised PBMCs from blood, obtained 12 days after vaccination. CDR3 in amino acids: CASSEEASSYEQYF. Here the CDR3 DNA reads TGTGCCAGCAGTGAAGAGGCTAGCAGCTACGAGCAGTACTTC. The variable domain in full, completed from reference TRBV2 and TRBJ2-7, reads EPEVTQTPSHQVTQMGQEVILRCVPISNHLYFYWYRQILGQKVEFLVSFYNNEISEKSEIFDDQFSVERPDGSNFTLKIRSTKLEDSAMYFCASSEEASSYEQYFGPGTRLTVT.